Presented here are 18 T cell receptor beta chains from one specimen sequenced in a study of T cells in women clearing cervical HPV infection. Sequencing was performed with immunoSEQ multiplex PCR; in TCRdb, only in-frame clones are kept and a portion is missing. In total, the table holds tens of thousands of clones. Input material: blood buffy coat. Receptors were obtained from a woman aged 18-70 years with a cervical HPV16 infection that either progressed to CIN3+ or cleared (not recorded which).

Of note for this clone: The CDR3 extends 3 residues past the end of the read, so its final part is completed from the germline J gene. The chain combines TRBV12-5 with TRBJ1-4, with 9 bases matching TRBD1. CDR1 is LGHNT and CDR2 is FRNRAP in the germline V gene. The CDR3 is made up of 19 amino acids. V trimming: 2 bases; J trimming: 6 bases; junction bases outside the gene matches: 16. The CDR3 here is CASGLRPGQGEYRYEKLFF. The sequenced part of the CDR3 DNA is TGTGCTAGTGGTTTGAGACCGGGACAGGGAGAGTATCGGTATGAAAAA. Looking up the rest from reference TRBV12-5 and TRBJ1-4 gives the full variable domain: DARVTQTPRHKVTEMGQEVTMRCQPILGHNTVFWYRQTMMQGLELLAYFRNRAPLDDSGMPKDRFSAEMPDATLATLKIQPSEPRDSAVYFCASGLRPGQGEYRYEKLFFGSGTQLSVL.

As concerns this clone: The sequence runs out 3 residues before the end of the CDR3; the remainder is reconstructed from the germline J gene. The chain combines TRBV11-3 with TRBJ2-5; D perhaps matches TRBD2 (5 bases). Trimming shortened V by 5 bases and J by 1 base, and 8 bases separated the two germline ends. Germline V CDR1 and CDR2: SGHNT, YENEEA. CDR3 length: 13 amino acids. This CDR3 is CASSRGPQETQYF. Partial CDR3 DNA: TGTGCCAGCAGCCGAGGGCCCCAAGAGACC. Full variable domain (rest looked up from reference TRBV11-3 and TRBJ2-5): EAGVVQSPRYKIIEKKQPVAFWCNPISGHNTLYWYLQNLGQGPELLIRYENEEAVDDSQLPKDRFSAERLKGVDSTLKIQPAELGDSAVYLCASSRGPQETQYFGPGTRLLVL.

With respect to this clone: The read falls 3 residues short of the CDR3 end, and the missing part is taken from the germline J gene. The chain uses TRBV7-8 and TRBJ2-7; 9 bases are a match to TRBD2. J gave up 3 bases and V 5 bases, and 5 bases lay outside the gene matches. The germline V gene encodes CDR1 SGHVS and CDR2 FQNEAQ. The CDR3 loop spans 14 amino acids. CDR3 amino acids: CASSPLAGSYEQYF. The sequenced part of the CDR3 DNA is TGTGCCAGCAGCCCACTAGCGGGTAGCTACGAG.

A note on this clone: The CDR3 is cut off 3 residues early in the read; its end comes from the germline J gene. This chain links TRBV5-4 with TRBJ2-1; 8 nucleotides match TRBD1. Trimming cost V 4 bases and J 7 bases; bases outside gene matches: 10. The CDR3 covers 15 residues. The germline gives CDR1 SGHNT, CDR2 YYREEE (reference sequence). The DNA read from the CDR3 is TGTGCCAGCAGCCCCCGGGACAGGCGACTAAATGAG. Translation gives CASSPRDRRLNE. The full CDR3 protein is CASSPRDRRLNEQFF.

On this clone itself: The read finishes 3 residues shy of the CDR3 end, and the germline J gene is used to complete it. J is TRBJ1-6 and V is TRBV11-1; 7 nucleotides agree with TRBD1. V shed 5 bases, J shed 9 bases, and the junction held 10 bases outside the gene matches. CDR3 length: 15 amino acids. Germline-derived CDR1 and CDR2 are SGHAT and FQDESV (reference sequence). The CDR3 DNA, read in part, is TGTGCCAGCAGCCGACAGGGCGGGAGGAGTTCACCC. It is translated as CASSRQGGRSSP. Given in full, the CDR3 is CASSRQGGRSSPLHF.

As for this clone: With the read ending 3 residues before the CDR3 end, the germline J gene is used to fill in that end. The chain carries TRBV6-2 or TRBV6-3 and TRBJ1-4; 7 bases fit TRBD1. Germline V gene data show CDR1 as MNHEY and CDR2 as SVGEGT. CDR3 length: 13 residues. The CDR3 is CASSRDRVGKLFF. The covered CDR3 bases are TGTGCCAGCAGCCGCGACAGGGTGGGGAAA.

To note about this clone: An end of the junction differs from the germline gene, which may be a read error. Sequencing ends 3 residues short of the CDR3 end; the germline J gene provides the rest. The J gene is TRBJ1-4, the V gene TRBV4-2; tentatively, D is TRBD1 (5 bases). CDR3 length: 16 residues. CDR1 is LGHNA, CDR2 YNFKEQ, per germline. The CDR3 DNA, read in part, is TGCGCCAGCAGCCGCCAGGAAGGGGCAACTAATGAAAAA. The encoded protein is CASSRQEGATNEK. The entire CDR3 is CASSRQEGATNEKLFF.

A word on this clone: The missing CDR3 end, 3 residues past where the read stops, is filled in from the germline J gene. The gene calls are TRBV19 and TRBJ2-5, with D maybe TRBD1 (9 bases). The CDR3 length is 18 residues. CDR1 is LNHDA, CDR2 SQIVND, per germline (reference sequence). V dropped 5 bases and J dropped 2 bases, with 24 bases sitting between them. The CDR3: CASSPRGGTGRVQETQYF. Incomplete CDR3 DNA: TGTGCCAGTAGTCCGCGCGGGGGGACAGGGAGGGTGCAAGAGACC.

On this clone: The missing CDR3 end, 3 residues past where the read stops, is filled in from the germline J gene. J is TRBJ2-3 and V is TRBV12-3 or TRBV12-4, with 8 positions matching TRBD2. Unmatched junction bases numbered 10, after V lost 5 bases and J lost 0 bases. This CDR3 has 17 residues. CDR3 sequence reads: CASSPRLAGMSTDTQYF. The DNA read from the CDR3 is TGTGCCAGCAGTCCCCGATTAGCGGGAATGAGCACAGATACG.

On this clone itself: One junction end disagrees with the germline gene, perhaps due to a read error. The read terminates 3 residues ahead of where the CDR3 ends, so the germline J gene completes it. V and J are TRBV4-2 and TRBJ2-1, with D possibly TRBD1 on 6 matching bases. CDR1 and CDR2 from the germline V gene are LGHNA and YNFKEQ. The CDR3 is 13 amino acids. CDR3 bases read: TGCGCCAGCAGCTGGGACATTGACAATGAG. Translation: CASSWDIDNE. The complete CDR3 reads CASSWDIDNEQFF.

Note on this clone: The read falls 3 residues short of the CDR3 end, and the missing part is taken from the germline J gene. V gene TRBV19 combines with J gene TRBJ2-7, with 7 nucleotides matching TRBD1. Looked up from germline, CDR1 is LNHDA and CDR2 is SQIVND (reference sequence). After removal of 5 bases from V and 2 bases from J, the junction contained 3 bases not matched to a gene. This CDR3 region has 13 residues. Incomplete CDR3 DNA: TGTGCCAGTAGTCCGGGACAGACCTACGAG. Its protein product is CASSPGQTYE. The full CDR3 reads CASSPGQTYEQYF.

About this clone: The CDR3 end is not reached by the read, which stops 3 residues before it; the germline J gene fills it in. This chain connects TRBV5-1 to TRBJ2-1, with 9 bases lining up with TRBD1. This CDR3 has 13 amino acids. The trim removed 4 bases at V and 7 bases at J, leaving 3 bases unmatched. Germline-derived CDR1 and CDR2 are SGHRS and YFSETQ. The DNA read from the CDR3 is TGCGCCAGCAGCCCCGGGACAGGGAATGAG. This translates into CASSPGTGNE. The CDR3 reads in full as CASSPGTGNEQFF.

For this clone: The DNA ends 3 residues before the CDR3 does, and the rest of the CDR3 is filled in from the germline J gene. This chain connects TRBV10-3 to TRBJ1-2; D call uncertain. Germline V gene lookup returns CDR1 ENHRY and CDR2 SYGVKD. The CDR3 has 14 amino acids. Trimming pared 3 bases from V and 2 bases from J, leaving 10 bases between. CDR3 sequence reads: CAISDGGGNYGYTF. Partial CDR3 DNA: TGTGCCATCAGTGATGGCGGCGGGAACTATGGC.

In the case of this clone: The sequenced fragment ends 3 residues before the CDR3 boundary, so the rest is inferred from the germline J gene. V and J are TRBV4-2 and TRBJ1-2; a possible D gene is TRBD1 (5 bases). The CDR3 loop spans 14 amino acids. The germline CDR1 and CDR2 sequences are LGHNA and YNFKEQ. V shed 1 base and J shed 1 base, with 7 bases lying between them. The CDR3 spells CASSQGRDNYGYTF. The CDR3 DNA, read in part, is TGTGCCAGCAGCCAAGGCAGGGATAACTATGGC.

For this clone: The sequence runs out 3 residues before the end of the CDR3; the remainder is reconstructed from the germline J gene. The chain combines TRBV7-8 with TRBJ2-7, with 7 bases matching TRBD2. CDR1 and CDR2 from the germline V gene are SGHVS and FQNEAQ. V lost 5 bases, J lost 2 bases, and 12 bases stayed unmatched. The CDR3 totals 16 residues. CDR3 DNA, as far as it was read: TGTGCCAGCAGCACCGGAGGGCTAGCGGAGCCCTACGAG. As protein: CASSTGGLAEPYE. The CDR3 in its entirety is CASSTGGLAEPYEQYF.

A note on this clone: The missing CDR3 end, 3 residues past where the read stops, is filled in from the germline J gene. The rearrangement uses TRBV18 and TRBJ2-7; D not certain. Germline CDR1 is KGHSH and CDR2 is LQKENI. Trimming cost V 2 bases and J 5 bases, with 10 bases left between them. The CDR3 length is 13 residues. CDR3 DNA, as far as it was read: TGTGCCAGCTCACCAGTACCCCGGGACGAG. Its protein product is CASSPVPRDE. The whole CDR3 is CASSPVPRDEQYF.

As to this clone: The read ends 3 residues shy of where the CDR3 ends; the end is completed using the germline J gene. The chain links TRBV20-1 to TRBJ2-3; 7 positions match TRBD2. The ends lost 7 bases at V and 3 bases at J; junction bases unmatched: 10. The CDR3 totals 14 residues. Germline lookup yields CDR1 DFQATT and CDR2 SNEGSKA (reference sequence). CDR3 sequence: CSVGRGENTDTQYF. Incomplete CDR3 DNA: TGCAGTGTCGGACGGGGGGAGAATACAGATACG.

About this clone: The read ends 3 residues early relative to the CDR3; the germline J gene fills the gap. The V and J genes are TRBV12-3 or TRBV12-4 and TRBJ2-7, with TRBD2 matching 7 bases. V shed 6 bases and J 4 bases; nucleotides not matched to a gene: 6. The CDR3 spans 13 residues. The covered CDR3 bases are TGTGCCAGCAGCCTAGTGGGGGGGTACGAG. It is translated as CASSLVGGYE. The full CDR3 is CASSLVGGYEQYF.